There are a few counts of the clone carrying this TCR beta chain. This entry is derived from a study of T cells in Graves' hyperthyroidism and ophthalmopathy. In the study overall: Before treatment of any kind, peripheral blood was taken at initial diagnosis.

There were TCR beta CDR3 regions amplified from RNA transcripts. Researchers ran a first-round RT-PCR on the TCR CDR3 using the HTBI primer set. TCRdb re-called the multiplex PCR reads with MiXCR, one entry per CDR3 protein. The sample holds over 250,000 distinct CDR3 sequences, approximately 14% seen once. Disease lasting under 3 months, a NOSPECS grade of at least 4, and a Clinical Activity Score of at least 3 were features of the ophthalmopathy patients. The TCR sequence derives from a woman between 40 and 55 years old with Graves' ophthalmopathy. The specimen was blood.

CDR3 residues: CASSLLTSGRPDTQYF. CDR3 DNA: TGCGCCAGCAGCCTCCTAACTAGCGGGAGGCCAGATACGCAGTATTTT. The chain recombines TRBV10-2 with TRBJ2-3, with TRBD2 identical over 12 bases. Germline CDR1 is WSHSY and CDR2 is SAAADI. J was trimmed by 4 bases and V by 6 bases; bases with no gene match: 8. The CDR3 spans 16 residues.